This TCR beta chain was sequenced for a study of CD8 T cells in ankylosing spondylitis. Study conclusions and caveats: The clones that were linked to disease were reported to be significantly enriched in matched synovial fluid samples from ankylosing spondylitis patients. A motif in TCR beta, a set of seven to nine highly homologous variants, appeared characteristic of ankylosing spondylitis blood. CD8+ cells made up the disease-linked clones, which were relatively rare in peripheral blood.

As regards this clonotype: Its cognate antigen is unknown.

The CDR3 is 18 residues long. The germline V gene encodes CDR1 LGHNA and CDR2 YSLEER. V was pared by 0 bases and J by 9 bases, with 20 bases of the junction left unmatched. Each TCR beta library was made by quantitative 5'-RACE that incorporated molecular barcodes. From the 5' RACE reads, TCRdb called clonotypes with MiXCR, one entry per CDR3 protein. The sample records fewer than 750,000 distinct CDR3 sequences, around 19% being singletons. This receptor was obtained from a male donor with ankylosing spondylitis. The gene calls are TRBV4-3 and TRBJ2-7, with 7 nucleotides matching TRBD1. The sample comprised blood, either unsorted or a sorted T cell fraction (not recorded which). The CDR3 sequence: CASSQDLDRRHGLTGQYF. The CDR3 nucleotides are TGCGCCAGCAGCCAAGATCTGGACAGGCGACATGGGCTAACTGGGCAGTACTTC.